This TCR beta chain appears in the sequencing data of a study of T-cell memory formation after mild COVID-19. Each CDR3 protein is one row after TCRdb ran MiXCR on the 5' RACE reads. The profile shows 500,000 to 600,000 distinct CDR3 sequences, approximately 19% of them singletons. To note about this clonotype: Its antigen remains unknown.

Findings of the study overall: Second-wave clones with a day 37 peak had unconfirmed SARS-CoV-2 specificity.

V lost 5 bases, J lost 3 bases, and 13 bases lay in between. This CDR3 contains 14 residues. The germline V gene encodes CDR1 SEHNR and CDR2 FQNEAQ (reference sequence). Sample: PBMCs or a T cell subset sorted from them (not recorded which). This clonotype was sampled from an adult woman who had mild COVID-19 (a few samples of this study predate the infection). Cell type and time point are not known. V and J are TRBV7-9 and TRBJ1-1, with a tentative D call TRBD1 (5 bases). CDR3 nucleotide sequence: TGTGCCAGCAGCCCAGGGAAAAGTCACACTGAAGCTTTCTTT. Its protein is CASSPGKSHTEAFF.